Listed below are T cell receptor beta chains from one sample, sequenced in a study of CD8 T cells in Susac syndrome. One entry per CDR3 protein, called by TCRdb with MiXCR from the immunoSEQ multiplex PCR reads. Found here are a few hundred thousand distinct CDR3 sequences, 90% to 95% of them singletons; the top ten hold about 0.15%. The sample taken for sequencing was CD8+ T cells from PBMCs. Receptors were obtained from a human donor with multiple sclerosis. Both conserved end residues are part of each CDR3. A D gene is named only where the DNA matches it firmly. Rows give clone size only sometimes, using once, few, many, or a class for an expanded clone.

v_call	clone_size	d_call	j_call	cdr3_aa	cdr3_nt
TRBV14	NA	TRBD1	TRBJ1-2	CASSQGGQGRYYGYTF	TGTGCCAGCAGCCAAGGGGGACAGGGACGGTACTATGGCTACACCTTC
TRBV30	NA	NA	TRBJ1-2	CAWFVGAIGYTF	TGTGCCTGGTTTGTGGGAGCTATAGGCTACACCTTC
TRBV19	NA	TRBD1	TRBJ1-1	CASNQGATTEAFF	TGTGCCAGTAATCAGGGGGCAACCACTGAAGCTTTCTTT
TRBV27	NA	TRBD1	TRBJ1-6	CASSWGQNNSPLHF	TGTGCCAGCAGTTGGGGACAGAATAATTCACCCCTCCACTTT
TRBV18	NA	TRBD2	TRBJ2-3	CASSPPQELAGGDFRDTQYF	TGTGCCAGCTCACCACCGCAAGAACTAGCGGGAGGAGATTTTCGAGATACGCAGTATTTT
TRBV4-1	NA	NA	TRBJ2-2	CASAGAGPGELFF	TGCGCCAGCGCGGGTGCCGGCCCCGGGGAGCTGTTTTTT
TRBV9	few	TRBD2	TRBJ2-2	CASSVPLAGGKTGELFF	TGTGCCAGCAGCGTCCCCCTAGCGGGAGGGAAGACCGGGGAGCTGTTTTTT
TRBV7-9	NA	TRBD1	TRBJ2-7	CASSWAGGDEQYF	TGTGCCAGCAGCTGGGCAGGGGGCGACGAGCAGTACTTC
TRBV7-6	NA	NA	TRBJ2-7	CASSLDGGSTYEQYF	TGTGCCAGCAGCTTAGACGGTGGGAGTACCTACGAGCAGTACTTC
TRBV12-3/TRBV12-4	NA	NA	TRBJ1-2	CATYNVFDGYTF	TGTGCCACCTACAACGTCTTCGATGGCTACACCTTC
TRBV3-1	NA	TRBD1	TRBJ1-1	CASSQGQGWTEAFF	TGTGCCAGCAGCCAAGGACAGGGGTGGACTGAAGCTTTCTTT
TRBV30	NA	TRBD1	TRBJ1-1	CAWSGTGNTEVFF	TGTGCCTGGAGCGGGACAGGGAACACTGAAGTTTTCTTT
TRBV12-3/TRBV12-4	NA	NA	TRBJ2-1	CASSLGPWQFF	TGTGCCAGCAGTTTAGGCCCCTGGCAGTTCTTC
TRBV5-6	NA	NA	TRBJ2-1	CASSLGSFRGAYNEQFF	TGTGCCAGCAGCTTGGGAAGTTTTCGGGGGGCGTACAATGAGCAGTTCTTC
TRBV2	NA	TRBD2	TRBJ2-1	CASTKRESPYNEQFF	TGTGCCAGCACCAAGCGGGAGTCTCCCTACAATGAGCAGTTCTTC
TRBV4-2	NA	NA	TRBJ1-3	CAGRDSGNTIYF	TGTGCGGGCAGGGACTCTGGAAACACCATATATTTT
TRBV9	NA	NA	TRBJ2-7	CASSEGGSYEQYF	TGTGCCAGCAGCGAGGGCGGCAGTTACGAGCAGTACTTC
TRBV12-3/TRBV12-4	NA	TRBD2	TRBJ2-5	CASSPGTRFQETQYF	TGTGCCAGCAGCCCCGGGACTAGATTTCAAGAGACCCAGTACTTC
TRBV7-8	NA	NA	TRBJ1-6	CASSGGTPIPLHF	TGTGCCAGCAGTGGCGGGACTCCAATCCCCCTCCACTTT
TRBV6-2/TRBV6-3	NA	NA	TRBJ2-1	CASSGAGYNEQFF	TGTGCCAGCAGTGGGGCGGGGTACAATGAGCAGTTCTTC
TRBV19	once	NA	TRBJ1-2	CASRVGGNGYTF	TGTGCCAGTAGGGTCGGGGGAAATGGCTACACCTTC
TRBV6-1	NA	TRBD2	TRBJ2-3	CASGSGGRLVGQDTQYF	TGTGCCAGCGGGTCGGGGGGGCGCCTCGTGGGACAAGATACGCAGTATTTT
TRBV18	NA	NA	TRBJ2-1	CASSEVGYSYNEQFF	TGTGCCAGCTCAGAGGTGGGGTACTCCTACAATGAGCAGTTCTTC
TRBV20-1	NA	TRBD1	TRBJ2-7	CSALNRDSAYYEQYF	TGCAGTGCTCTGAACCGGGACAGTGCTTACTACGAGCAGTACTTC
TRBV7-9	NA	TRBD2	TRBJ2-5	CASSWSGGAQETQYF	TGTGCCAGCAGCTGGAGCGGGGGGGCCCAAGAGACCCAGTACTTC
TRBV20-1	NA	NA	TRBJ2-6	CSAREPQYSGANVLTF	TGCAGTGCTAGAGAGCCCCAGTACTCTGGGGCCAACGTCCTGACTTTC
TRBV24-1	NA	NA	TRBJ1-1	CATSNSMGENTEAFF	TGTGCCACCAGTAATAGTATGGGGGAGAACACTGAAGCTTTCTTT
TRBV9	NA	NA	TRBJ2-7	CASSVDSGDEQYF	TGTGCCAGCAGCGTAGACTCCGGGGACGAGCAGTACTTC
TRBV6-2/TRBV6-3	NA	TRBD1	TRBJ1-2	CASTNPGQGNYGYTF	TGTGCCAGCACCAATCCGGGACAGGGGAACTATGGCTACACCTTC
TRBV27	NA	TRBD1	TRBJ2-6	CASSPYRGSGANVLTF	TGTGCCAGCAGTCCGTACAGGGGGTCTGGGGCCAACGTCCTGACTTTC
TRBV11-2	NA	TRBD2	TRBJ2-7	CASSLDRSGYSYEQYF	TGTGCCAGCAGCTTAGATCGTAGCGGGTACTCCTACGAGCAGTACTTC
TRBV7-9	few	NA	TRBJ2-3	CASSPGTASTDTQYF	TGTGCCAGCAGCCCTGGGACGGCTAGCACAGATACGCAGTATTTT
TRBV12-3/TRBV12-4	NA	TRBD1	TRBJ1-5	CASSSGQLYSNQPQHF	TGTGCCAGCAGTTCGGGACAGCTTTATAGCAATCAGCCCCAGCATTTT
TRBV6-5	NA	NA	TRBJ2-1	CASSYGGTHRNEQFF	TGTGCCAGCAGTTATGGGGGGACCCACAGGAATGAGCAGTTCTTC
TRBV7-3	NA	TRBD1	TRBJ1-4	CASSLTGGGEKLFF	TGTGCCAGCAGCTTGACAGGGGGGGGAGAAAAACTGTTTTTT
TRBV7-2	NA	NA	TRBJ2-7	CASSEQYF	TGTGCCAGCAGCGAGCAGTACTTC
TRBV6-6	NA	NA	TRBJ1-5	CASSYEQYSNQPQHF	TGTGCCAGCAGTTACGAACAGTATAGCAATCAGCCCCAGCATTTT
TRBV29-1	NA	TRBD2	TRBJ2-3	CSVVAGGSTDTQYF	TGCAGCGTTGTTGCGGGAGGGAGCACAGATACGCAGTATTTT
TRBV5-6	NA	NA	TRBJ2-7	CASSTIGVSPEQYF	TGTGCCAGCAGCACAATCGGGGTATCACCCGAGCAGTACTTC
TRBV11-2	NA	TRBD2	TRBJ2-2	CASSLMGMISGTSGVNTGELFF	TGTGCCAGCAGCTTAATGGGGATGATTTCCGGGACTAGCGGAGTTAACACCGGGGAGCTGTTTTTT